A single sample gave rise to the 28 T cell receptor beta chains below, sequenced in a study of regulatory T cells in long-lasting Graves disease. HTBI primers from iRepertoire and Arm-PCR of CDR3 regions yielded the TCR beta libraries. TCRdb independently ran MiXCR on the multiplex PCR reads; one entry per CDR3 protein. Among about 440,000 distinct CDR3 sequences, about 15% were seen once, and the ten largest hold 16%. Time point here: newly diagnosed GD, antithyroid drugs for less than 3 months. Making the TCR library involved RNA that had been extracted from PBMCs. The same specimen was also included in a second study, on T cells in Graves' hyperthyroidism and ophthalmopathy.

Sequencing was performed on peripheral blood mononuclear cells (PBMCs), taken at new diagnosis, from a patient treated with antithyroid drugs. These receptors were obtained from a woman aged 25 to 39 with Graves disease.

This clonotype was counted only a few times. CDR3 DNA sequence: TGTGCCAGCAGCGTAGATTCCATGTGGGGCGTCAACAATGAGCAGTTCTTC. It codes for CASSVDSMWGVNNEQFF. This sequence joins TRBV9 and TRBJ2-1; D might be TRBD1 (5 bases). This CDR3 region has 17 residues. The germline V gene encodes CDR1 SGDLS and CDR2 YYNGEE. V lost 0 bases and J lost 5, with 18 bases in between.

This clonotype was seen many times. CDR3 in DNA: TGTGCCAGCAGCTTAGCGGGAATGGGGAATGAGCAGTTCTTC. Translating gives CASSLAGMGNEQFF. The V call is TRBV11-1, the J call TRBJ2-1; D call uncertain. Per germline, CDR1 SGHAT and CDR2 FQDESV (reference sequence). Trimming took 0 bases from V and 7 from J, leaving 10 bases between them. The CDR3 length is 14 residues.

With regard to this clonotype: The conserved final phenylalanine or tryptophan is absent from the CDR3, which likely points to a read error. V and J are TRBV6-1 and TRBJ2-6; D possibly corresponds to TRBD1 (5 bases). The CDR3 totals 15 residues. V shed 8 bases and J shed 0 bases, with 11 bases lying between them. CDR1 and CDR2 (germline): MNHNS, SASEGT. In nucleotides, the CDR3 is TGTGCCAGCGATCAGGGCCACTCTGGGGCCAACGTCCTGACTCTC. Its protein is CASDQGHSGANVLTL.

This clonotype was observed a handful of times. The chain uses TRBV25-1 and TRBJ2-3; D unresolved. This CDR3 comprises 14 residues. In germline, CDR1 is MGHDK, CDR2 SYGVNS. V gave up 3 bases and J gave up 2 bases, with 9 bases separating them. CDR3: CASSDPTNTDTQYF. CDR3 nucleotides: TGTGCCAGCAGTGACCCGACGAACACAGATACGCAGTATTTT.

This clonotype occurred many times. This chain uses TRBV6-5 with TRBJ1-2; D is unclear. Germline V CDR1 and CDR2: MNHEY, SVGAGI. This CDR3 has 13 residues. V was shortened by 0 bases and J by 4 bases, with 6 bases between the two germline ends. This CDR3 is CASSYSGLYGYTF. The DNA of the CDR3 is TGTGCCAGCAGTTACTCCGGCCTCTATGGCTACACCTTC.

The genes are TRBV12-3 or TRBV12-4 and TRBJ1-6, with TRBD1 matching over 9 bases. This CDR3 has 16 residues. Losses at the gene ends were 6 bases for V and 9 bases for J; bases not matched to a gene: 12. The CDR3 DNA follows: TGTGCCAGCAGCTGGGACAGGGAACCGGTTCGTTCACCCCTCCACTTT. Translating gives CASSWDREPVRSPLHF.

CDR3 amino acids: CASSGYMNQETQYF. CDR3 DNA: TGTGCCAGCAGCGGCTACATGAACCAAGAGACCCAGTACTTC. The rearrangement joins TRBV9 to TRBJ2-5, with no clear D. Germline CDR1 and CDR2: SGDLS and YYNGEE. The CDR3 covers 14 residues. Trimming cost V 3 bases and J 0 bases, with 9 bases left between them.

This chain joins TRBV9 and TRBJ2-5, with D maybe TRBD1 (6 bases). The CDR3 is 14 residues long. Germline values: CDR1 SGDLS, CDR2 YYNGEE. The V end lost 4 bases, the J end lost 1 base, and 11 bases lay between the germline ends. The CDR3 DNA is TGTGCCAGCAGCCGTCAGACAGGCCAAGAGACCCAGTACTTC. This encodes CASSRQTGQETQYF.

The CDR3 is CASYRDRGFLMNTEAFF. As DNA, the CDR3 is TGTGCCAGCTACCGGGACAGGGGCTTTCTGATGAACACTGAAGCTTTCTTT. The J gene is TRBJ1-1, the V gene TRBV27; 10 nucleotides match TRBD1. Germline values: CDR1 MNHEY, CDR2 SMNVEV (reference sequence). This CDR3 is built from 17 residues. The V segment lost 8 bases and the J segment 0 bases; nucleotides outside the gene matches: 12.

This clonotype was found many times. This chain joins TRBV12-3 or TRBV12-4 and TRBJ2-2, with 9 nucleotides matching TRBD2. Losses at the gene ends were 3 bases for V and 5 bases for J; bases not matched to a gene: 7. The CDR3 covers 16 residues. The chain's CDR3 is CASSFWLAGRTGELFF. CDR3 nucleotide sequence: TGTGCCAGCAGTTTTTGGCTAGCGGGACGTACCGGGGAGCTGTTTTTT.

The chain uses TRBV2 and TRBJ1-3; TRBD1 is a possible D gene (6 bases). CDR3 size: 16 residues. Germline V gene sequence: CDR1 SNHLY, CDR2 FYNNEI. V lost 3 bases and J lost 0, with 12 bases in between. The chain's CDR3 is CASSDETGLSGNTIYF. In DNA form, the CDR3 reads TGTGCCAGCAGTGATGAGACAGGCCTCTCTGGAAACACCATATATTTT.

At least ten counts were recorded for this clonotype. The chain carries TRBV7-8 and TRBJ2-5, with 11 bases that match TRBD2. Germline CDR1 reads SGHVS; CDR2 reads FQNEAQ. CDR3 length: 16 amino acids. V lost 4 bases and J lost 5; bases outside the gene matches: 9. CDR3 region: CASSSISGRAWETQYF. The DNA for the CDR3 is TGTGCCAGCAGCTCCATTAGCGGGAGGGCCTGGGAGACCCAGTACTTC.

Only a few counts were recorded for this clonotype. The rearrangement links TRBV7-3 to TRBJ1-1; TRBD1 aligns across 8 bases. Germline lookup yields CDR1 SGHTA and CDR2 FQGTGA. Trimming took 4 bases from V and 4 from J; bases not matched to a gene: 8. This CDR3 has 15 amino acids. CDR3 coding DNA: TGTGCCAGCAGCTCGACAGGGGTTTCTTCCACTGAAGCTTTCTTT. Its translation: CASSSTGVSSTEAFF.

This chain uses TRBV7-3 with TRBJ2-7; 9 nucleotides align to TRBD1. Germline CDR1 is SGHTA and CDR2 is FQGTGA. The V segment lost 1 base and the J segment 6 bases; nucleotides outside the gene matches: 10. The CDR3 extends over 16 amino acids. This CDR3 reads CASSLKGTGSLSEQYF. DNA of the CDR3: TGTGCCAGCAGCTTAAAGGGGACAGGGTCTCTATCCGAGCAGTACTTC. The full variable domain, in which reference TRBV7-3 and TRBJ2-7 provide the parts outside the CDR3, is GAGVSQTPSNKVTEKGKYVELRCDPISGHTALYWYRQSLGQGPEFLIYFQGTGAADDSGLPNDRFFAVRPEGSVSTLKIQRTERGDSAVYLCASSLKGTGSLSEQYFGPGTRLTVT.

This clonotype was counted ten times or more. The gene calls are TRBV7-9 and TRBJ1-2; D is unclear. V lost 4 bases to trimming and J lost 5 bases, with 20 bases between them. CDR3 length: 16 residues. Germline CDR1 is SEHNR and CDR2 is FQNEAQ (reference sequence). The CDR3 region has the DNA TGTGCCAGCAGCTCTACCAGGCCTGATTCCCCTTATGGCTACACCTTC. This codes for CASSSTRPDSPYGYTF.

This clonotype turned up a few times. The V call is TRBV7-8, the J call TRBJ2-1; 10 bases are shared with TRBD1. In germline, CDR1 is SGHVS, CDR2 FQNEAQ. The trim removed 1 base at V and 6 bases at J, leaving 3 bases unmatched. This CDR3 has 15 amino acids. The DNA for the CDR3 is TGTGCCAGCAGCTTAGGGAGGACAGGGGGCAATGAGCAGTTCTTC. It specifies CASSLGRTGGNEQFF.

The table lists this clonotype with a few counts. J is TRBJ1-5 and V is TRBV11-2; tentative D call: TRBD1 (5 bases). CDR1 and CDR2 from the germline V gene are SGHAT and FQNNGV. Trimming shortened V by 2 bases and J by 2 bases, and 10 bases separated the two germline ends. The CDR3 contains 15 residues. The CDR3 DNA follows: TGTGCCAGCAGCTTAAACGCGGGGGGCAATCAGCCCCAGCATTTT. Translating it yields CASSLNAGGNQPQHF.

The chain employs TRBV24-1 and TRBJ2-5; 8 nucleotides match TRBD2. Germline V gives CDR1 KGHDR, CDR2 SFDVKD. The CDR3 sequence is 18 residues long. The junction had 18 bases not matched to a gene; V was cut back by 7 bases and J by 3 bases. The CDR3 spells CATRKRGGAGGREETQYF. The CDR3 DNA reads as TGTGCCACCAGGAAACGGGGGGGGGCGGGCGGACGCGAAGAGACCCAGTACTTC.

Ten or more counts support this clonotype. The chain employs TRBV20-1 and TRBJ2-7; the D gene is possibly TRBD1 (5 bases). Germline lookup yields CDR1 DFQATT and CDR2 SNEGSKA (reference sequence). This CDR3 spans 10 amino acids. Between the trimmed V and J ends, which lost 5 bases and 7 bases, there was a span of 9 bases. Here the CDR3 reads CSAYRQEQYF. The CDR3 coding sequence is TGCAGTGCTTACCGACAGGAGCAGTACTTC.

Ten or more counts support this clonotype. V and J are TRBV5-6 and TRBJ2-5, with unresolved D. CDR3 length: 15 amino acids. Between the trimmed V and J ends, which lost 3 bases and 1 base, there was a span of 13 bases. CDR1 and CDR2 from the germline V gene are SGHDT and YYEEEE. In DNA form, the CDR3 reads TGTGCCAGCAGCTATACCGGCAGGATCCAAGAGACCCAGTACTTC. Protein: CASSYTGRIQETQYF.

This clonotype was detected many times. The chain recombines TRBV3-1 with TRBJ1-5; weak D call: TRBD1 (5 bases). V was cut by 0 bases and J by 3 bases, with 9 bases left in between. CDR1 is LGHDT, CDR2 YNNKEL, per germline (reference sequence). The CDR3 has 15 residues. This chain's CDR3 is CASSQEWGYNQPQHF. The CDR3 DNA reads as TGTGCCAGCAGCCAAGAATGGGGGTACAATCAGCCCCAGCATTTT.

This clonotype has at least ten counts. This sequence joins TRBV6-2 or TRBV6-3 and TRBJ2-1, with D unclear. The V end lost 8 bases, the J end lost 8 bases, and 7 bases lay between the germline ends. The CDR3 has 10 residues. CDR1 is MNHEY, CDR2 SVGEGT, per germline. The CDR3 DNA follows: TGTGCCAGCCAAGGAGATGAGCAGTTCTTC. It yields the protein CASQGDEQFF.

CDR3 coding DNA: TGCAGCGCCCGACTAGTGATTGGCTCCGAGCAGTACTTC. Translated: CSARLVIGSEQYF. The V call is TRBV29-1, the J call TRBJ2-7; D is possibly TRBD2 (6 bases). V gave up 7 bases and J gave up 6 bases, with 19 bases separating them. Germline V gives CDR1 SQVTM, CDR2 ANQGSEA. This CDR3 is 13 amino acids long.

This clonotype has a count of ten or more. J is TRBJ2-1 and V is TRBV5-1; weak D call: TRBD2 (6 bases). V lost 5 bases to trimming and J lost 6 bases, with 12 bases between them. The V gene's germline CDR1 is SGHRS and CDR2 YFSETQ. The length of the CDR3 is 13 residues. Here the CDR3 DNA reads TGCGCCAGCAGGGAGGGGTTCGGCAATGAGCAGTTCTTC. It translates to CASREGFGNEQFF.

Many counts were recorded for this clonotype. The rearrangement joins TRBV28 to TRBJ2-5, with D possibly TRBD1 on 6 matching bases. Trimming removed 4 bases from V and 5 bases from J, with 17 bases in between. Per the germline V gene, CDR1 is MDHEN and CDR2 is SYDVKM. This CDR3 contains 15 residues. The CDR3, as DNA: TGTGCCAGCAGTTCTGCAGACAGGCCTTGGGAGACCCAGTACTTC. Its translation is CASSSADRPWETQYF.

The rearrangement links TRBV25-1 to TRBJ2-3; 10 positions agree with TRBD1. The germline V gene encodes CDR1 MGHDK and CDR2 SYGVNS. The V segment lost 3 bases and the J segment 3 bases; nucleotides outside the gene matches: 3. The CDR3 has 15 residues. The CDR3 loop reads CASSDRTGGTDTQYF. The DNA for the CDR3 is TGTGCCAGCAGTGATCGGACAGGGGGGACAGATACGCAGTATTTT.

This clonotype occurred once. A single base separates this from a much larger clone, so it may be a read error. The rearrangement links TRBV30 to TRBJ1-6; a weak D match, TRBD1 (6 bases). Trimming left V 0 bases short and J 16 bases short, with 13 bases between. CDR1 and CDR2 (germline): GTSNPN, SVGIG (reference sequence). The CDR3 extends over 12 amino acids. CDR3 sequence: CAWSVTQGRLHF. CDR3 sequence (DNA): TGTGCCTGGAGTGTCACACAGGGCCGTCTCCACTTT.

This clonotype has more than one count but fewer than ten. The V and J genes are TRBV19 and TRBJ2-5; 10 nucleotides agree with TRBD2. CDR1 is LNHDA, CDR2 SQIVND, per germline (reference sequence). CDR3 length: 16 residues. V shed 3 bases and J 5 bases; nucleotides not matched to a gene: 9. Here the CDR3 reads CASSMGLAGVGETQYF. As DNA, the CDR3 is TGTGCCAGTAGTATGGGTCTAGCGGGAGTCGGGGAGACCCAGTACTTC.